The rows below give T cell receptor beta chains drawn from one sample of a study of shared clonotypes between healthy human individuals. Some clones are missing from TCRdb's copy, which holds only in-frame ones; the method was immunoSEQ multiplex PCR. This table has about 2 million clones, just under 95% appearing once. Sequences were obtained from naive CD8+ T cells sorted from blood. Receptors were obtained from a man younger than 30 in good health. Each CDR3 is given with its conserved first and last residue. D genes are given only for firm matches. Size values are once, few and many counts, or a class for expanded clones, and some rows have none.

TRBV7-9	-	TRBJ2-7	TRBD1	TGTGCCAGCAGCTTAGTGACAGGGGACAACGAGCAGTACTTC	CASSLVTGDNEQYF
TRBV19	-	TRBJ1-1	TRBD1	TGTGCCAGTAGTCTGCAGGGGGCAGGCACTGAAGCTTTCTTT	CASSLQGAGTEAFF
TRBV10-2	once	TRBJ2-7	-	TGCGCCAGCAGTGGCGGGTCCTACGAGCAGTACTTC	CASSGGSYEQYF
TRBV27	-	TRBJ2-7	TRBD1	TGTGCCAGCAGCGGAGGGGGGACAGGGGCTTCCGAGCAGTACTTC	CASSGGGTGASEQYF
TRBV7-7	-	TRBJ2-2	TRBD1	TGTGCTAGCAGCGCCGGGACAGGGGTCTCCGGGGAGCTGTTTTTT	CASSAGTGVSGELFF
TRBV19	-	TRBJ2-1	TRBD2	TGTGCCAGTAGCCTTCCTTTAGCGGGAGAGGACAATGAGCAGTTCTTC	CASSLPLAGEDNEQFF
TRBV4-3	-	TRBJ2-1	TRBD2	TGCGCCAGCAGTATAGGGGATAGCGGGAGGACTCTCAATGAGCAGTTCTTC	CASSIGDSGRTLNEQFF
TRBV7-8	-	TRBJ2-2	-	TGTGCCAGCAGCCCCGGGCCCCACTTGAACACCGGGGAGCTGTTTTTT	CASSPGPHLNTGELFF
TRBV28	-	TRBJ2-2	-	TGTGCCAGCAGTTCCCTCGGGGGCACCGGGGAGCTGTTTTTT	CASSSLGGTGELFF
TRBV13	once	TRBJ2-5	TRBD2	TGTGCCAGCAGCATTAGACTAGCGGGAGGTCGGGAGACCCAGTACTTC	CASSIRLAGGRETQYF
TRBV27	-	TRBJ2-1	-	TGTGCCAGCAGTTTAGACGGCGGCTCCTACAATGAGCAGTTCTTC	CASSLDGGSYNEQFF
TRBV7-9	-	TRBJ1-5	-	TGTGCCAGCAGCTGGGGAGGTCAGCCCCAGCATTTT	CASSWGGQPQHF
TRBV13	-	TRBJ2-5	TRBD1	TGTGCCAGCAGCACTTCCGGGACAGGAGGGGAGACCCAGTACTTC	CASSTSGTGGETQYF
TRBV30	few	TRBJ1-1	-	TGTGCCTGGAGTGACCAGGGTTCGGACACTGAAGCTTTCTTT	CAWSDQGSDTEAFF
TRBV5-1	-	TRBJ2-5	-	TGCGCCAGCAGCTTGGGGACACAAGAGACCCAGTACTTC	CASSLGTQETQYF
TRBV7-9	-	TRBJ2-1	TRBD2	TGTGCCAGCAGCTCCTCAAGCGGGAGCCCCTACAATGAGCAGTTCTTC	CASSSSSGSPYNEQFF
TRBV28	-	TRBJ1-2	-	TGTGCCAGCAGTCCCAGGGGCCTCTACGGCTACACCTTC	CASSPRGLYGYTF
TRBV6-5	-	TRBJ2-3	-	TGTGCCAGCAGTTACTCCCGGGACCCGGGCACAGATACGCAGTATTTT	CASSYSRDPGTDTQYF